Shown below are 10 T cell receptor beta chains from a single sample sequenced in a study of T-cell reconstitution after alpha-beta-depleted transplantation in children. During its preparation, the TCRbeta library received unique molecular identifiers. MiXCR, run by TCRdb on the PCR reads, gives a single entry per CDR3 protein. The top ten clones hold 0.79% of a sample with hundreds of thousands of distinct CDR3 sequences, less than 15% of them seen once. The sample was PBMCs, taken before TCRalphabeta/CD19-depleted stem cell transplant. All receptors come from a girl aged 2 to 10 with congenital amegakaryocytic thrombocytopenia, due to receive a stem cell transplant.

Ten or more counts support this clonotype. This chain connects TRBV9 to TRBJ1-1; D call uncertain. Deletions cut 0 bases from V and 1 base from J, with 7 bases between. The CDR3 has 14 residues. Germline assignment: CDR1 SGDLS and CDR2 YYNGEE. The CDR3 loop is CASSVVAENTEAFF. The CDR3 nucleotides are TGTGCCAGCAGCGTAGTGGCGGAGAACACTGAAGCTTTCTTT. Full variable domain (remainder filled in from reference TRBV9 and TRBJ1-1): DSGVTQTPKHLITATGQRVTLRCSPRSGDLSVYWYQQSLDQGLQFLIQYYNGEERAKGNILERFSAQQFPDLHSELNLSSLELGDSALYFCASSVVAENTEAFFGQGTRLTVV.

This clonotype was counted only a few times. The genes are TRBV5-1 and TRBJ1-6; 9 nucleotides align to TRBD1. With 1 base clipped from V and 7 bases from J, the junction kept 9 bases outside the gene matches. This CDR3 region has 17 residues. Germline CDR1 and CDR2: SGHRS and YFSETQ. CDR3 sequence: CASSLLGTGTNNSPLHF. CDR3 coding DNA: TGCGCCAGCAGCTTGCTTGGGACAGGGACGAACAATTCACCCCTCCACTTT. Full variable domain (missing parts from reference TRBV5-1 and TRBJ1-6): KAGVTQTPRYLIKTRGQQVTLSCSPISGHRSVSWYQQTPGQGLQFLFEYFSETQRNKGNFPGRFSGRQFSNSRSEMNVSTLELGDSALYLCASSLLGTGTNNSPLHFGNGTRLTVT.

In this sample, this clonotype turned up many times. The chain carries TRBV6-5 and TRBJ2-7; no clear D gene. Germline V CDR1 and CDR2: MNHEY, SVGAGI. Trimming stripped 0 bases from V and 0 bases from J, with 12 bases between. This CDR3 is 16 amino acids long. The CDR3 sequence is CASSYSTRPPSYEQYF. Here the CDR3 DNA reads TGTGCCAGCAGTTACTCAACCCGCCCCCCCTCCTACGAGCAGTACTTC.

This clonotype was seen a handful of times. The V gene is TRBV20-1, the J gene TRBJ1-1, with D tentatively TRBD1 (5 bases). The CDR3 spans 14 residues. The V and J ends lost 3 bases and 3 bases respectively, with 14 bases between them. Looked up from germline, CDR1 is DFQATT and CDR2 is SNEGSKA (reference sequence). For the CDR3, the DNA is TGCAGTGCTAGTAGGTCAGGGCCCTACACTGAAGCTTTCTTT. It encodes CSASRSGPYTEAFF.

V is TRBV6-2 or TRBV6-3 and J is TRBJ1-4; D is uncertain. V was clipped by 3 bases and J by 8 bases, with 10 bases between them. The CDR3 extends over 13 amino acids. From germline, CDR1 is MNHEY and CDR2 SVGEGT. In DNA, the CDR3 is TGTGCCAGCAGTTATCCGTCTGGGGAAAAACTGTTTTTT. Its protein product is CASSYPSGEKLFF.

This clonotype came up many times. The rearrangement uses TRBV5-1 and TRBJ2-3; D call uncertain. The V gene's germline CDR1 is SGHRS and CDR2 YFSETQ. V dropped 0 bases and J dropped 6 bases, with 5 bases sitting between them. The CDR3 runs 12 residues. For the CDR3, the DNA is TGCGCCAGCAGCTTGGATCTCGATACGCAGTATTTT. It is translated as CASSLDLDTQYF.

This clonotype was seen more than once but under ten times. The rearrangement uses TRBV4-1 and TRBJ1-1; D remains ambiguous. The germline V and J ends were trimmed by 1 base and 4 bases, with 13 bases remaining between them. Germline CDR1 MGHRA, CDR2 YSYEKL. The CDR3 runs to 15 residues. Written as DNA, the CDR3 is TGCGCCAGCAGCCAAGGGACCGGAGTGGGCACTGAAGCTTTCTTT. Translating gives CASSQGTGVGTEAFF.

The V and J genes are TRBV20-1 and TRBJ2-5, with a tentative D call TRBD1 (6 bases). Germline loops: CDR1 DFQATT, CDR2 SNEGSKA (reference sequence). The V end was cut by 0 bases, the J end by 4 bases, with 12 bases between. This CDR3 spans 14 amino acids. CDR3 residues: CSARDPQGRETQYF. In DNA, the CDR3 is TGCAGTGCTAGAGACCCACAGGGAAGAGAGACCCAGTACTTC.

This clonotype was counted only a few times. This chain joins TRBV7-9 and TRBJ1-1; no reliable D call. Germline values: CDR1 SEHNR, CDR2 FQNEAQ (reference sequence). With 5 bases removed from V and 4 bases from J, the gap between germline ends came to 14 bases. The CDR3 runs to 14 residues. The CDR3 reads CASSPRHQSTEAFF. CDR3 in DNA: TGTGCCAGCAGCCCAAGACATCAATCCACTGAAGCTTTCTTT.

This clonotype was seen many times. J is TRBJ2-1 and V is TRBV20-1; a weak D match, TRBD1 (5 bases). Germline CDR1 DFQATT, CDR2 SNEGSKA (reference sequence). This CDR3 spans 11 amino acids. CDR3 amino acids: CSPQGLGEQFF. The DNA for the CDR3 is TGCAGCCCTCAGGGTTTGGGTGAGCAGTTCTTC.